This entry describes one T cell receptor (beta chain). Its matching antigen is unknown. A library of TCRbeta sequences, prepared with unique molecular identifiers, was generated. TCRdb re-analysed the PCR reads in MiXCR, keeping a single row per CDR3 protein. Among approximately 1,000,000 distinct CDR3 sequences listed, roughly 29% were seen once. The data originate from a study of T-cell reconstitution after alpha-beta-depleted transplantation in children. The study, taken as a whole, reports: Reportedly, alpha-beta T cells present about two months post-transplant originated from several hundred expanded clones of graft origin.

CDR1 KGHDR and CDR2 SFDVKD come from the germline V gene. This CDR3 spans 14 amino acids. V shed 4 bases and J 5 bases; nucleotides not matched to a gene: 5. The source material was PBMCs, mostly from graft donor cells, sampled 360 days after TCRalphabeta/CD19-depleted stem cell transplant. The TCR originated in a boy less than two years old who had a stem cell transplant for SCID, so the T cells may come from the graft donor. The chain uses TRBV24-1 and TRBJ2-5; 8 nucleotides agree with TRBD1. The CDR3 nucleotides are TGTGCCACCAGTGAATCGGGACAGGAGGAGACCCAGTACTTC. Protein: CATSESGQEETQYF.